The 30 T cell receptor beta chains below were found in one sample sequenced in a study of beta chain features in type 1 diabetes. Expressed TCRB transcripts were sequenced because the entire RNA isolate underwent reverse transcription. Measured with immunoSEQ multiplex PCR; TCRdb has only the in-frame clones, and not every one. This sample yields about 40,000 clones, of which 45% to 50% are seen a single time; around 0.7% belongs to the top ten. The sample was central memory CD4+ T cells from blood. The receptors stem from a woman between 18 and 30 years old in good health.

This clone was counted only a few times. The chain is built from TRBV19 and TRBJ1-4; D ambiguous. Germline values: CDR1 LNHDA, CDR2 SQIVND (reference sequence). The CDR3 is 14 amino acids. V lost 3 bases to trimming and J lost 7 bases, with 12 bases between them. The CDR3 loop reads CASSIRGRGEKLFF. The CDR3 DNA is TGTGCCAGTAGTATTAGAGGGCGCGGTGAAAAACTGTTTTTT.

This rearrangement joins TRBV5-6 to TRBJ2-1; weak D call: TRBD2 (6 bases). Germline loops: CDR1 SGHDT, CDR2 YYEEEE. The CDR3 spans 13 residues. The ends were cut back, 1 base at V and 6 bases at J, with 8 bases in the middle. The CDR3 nucleotides are TGTGCCAGCAGCTTGATCGGGGGCAATGAGCAGTTCTTC. Translation gives CASSLIGGNEQFF.

The genes are TRBV9 and TRBJ2-7; D might be TRBD1 (6 bases). The germline V gene has CDR1 SGDLS and CDR2 YYNGEE. This CDR3 has 15 residues. V was clipped by 0 bases and J by 7 bases, with 17 bases between them. DNA for the CDR3: TGTGCCAGCAGCGTAGGGTGGGCAGGGGACGCGGAGCAGTACTTC. As protein: CASSVGWAGDAEQYF.

CDR3 in amino acids: CAWSIAGGAVQPQHF. The CDR3 bases are TGTGCCTGGAGCATCGCGGGGGGCGCGGTTCAGCCCCAGCATTTT. The chain employs TRBV30 and TRBJ1-5, with D maybe TRBD1 (6 bases). Trimming left V 3 bases short and J 6 bases short, with 18 bases between. Germline loops: CDR1 GTSNPN, CDR2 SVGIG (reference sequence). The length of the CDR3 is 15 residues.

This clone appeared once. This chain connects TRBV6-1 to TRBJ2-1; weak D call: TRBD1 (6 bases). Trimming stripped 6 bases from V and 6 bases from J, with 18 bases between. Looked up from germline, CDR1 is MNHNS and CDR2 is SASEGT. CDR3 length equals 15 residues. The chain's CDR3 is CASRRAAGTSNEQFF. CDR3 coding DNA: TGTGCCAGCAGGCGAGCTGCCGGGACAAGCAATGAGCAGTTCTTC.

This chain uses TRBV5-1 with TRBJ2-1, with 7 bases matching TRBD2. CDR1 and CDR2 from the germline V gene are SGHRS and YFSETQ. Germline trimming cut 0 bases from V and 6 bases from J; bases unmatched to any gene: 6. The CDR3 loop spans 15 amino acids. This chain's CDR3 is CASSLDGGSSNEQFF. The CDR3 nucleotides are TGCGCCAGCAGCTTGGATGGCGGGAGTAGCAATGAGCAGTTCTTC.

The chain couples TRBV9 to TRBJ1-2; a possible D gene is TRBD1 (5 bases). Germline CDR1 SGDLS, CDR2 YYNGEE. Trimming left V 0 bases short and J 4 bases short, with 13 bases between. This CDR3 has 15 amino acids. In DNA form, the CDR3 reads TGTGCCAGCAGCGTAGGCGGTGGAGGGGTCTATGGCTACACCTTC. Its protein product is CASSVGGGGVYGYTF.

This clone was observed a few times. The chain combines TRBV11-2 with TRBJ1-3; TRBD1 might be the D (5 bases). CDR1 is SGHAT, CDR2 FQNNGV, per germline. V shed 3 bases and J shed 0 bases, with 9 bases lying between them. This CDR3 comprises 15 residues. The CDR3 region is CASSFQGHSGNTIYF. In DNA, the CDR3 is TGTGCCAGCAGCTTTCAGGGCCACTCTGGAAACACCATATATTTT. Full variable domain (rest looked up from reference TRBV11-2 and TRBJ1-3): EAGVAQSPRYKIIEKRQSVAFWCNPISGHATLYWYQQILGQGPKLLIQFQNNGVVDDSQLPKDRFSAERLKGVDSTLKIQPAKLEDSAVYLCASSFQGHSGNTIYFGEGSWLTVV.

This clone was observed a handful of times. The rearrangement uses TRBV29-1 and TRBJ2-1; 8 bases align to TRBD2. V was pared by 3 bases and J by 8 bases, with 9 bases of the junction left unmatched. Germline V gene sequence: CDR1 SQVTM, CDR2 ANQGSEA. This CDR3 is 14 amino acids long. DNA for the CDR3: TGCAGCGTTGATTCTAGCGGGCCCGGCGATGAGCAGTTCTTC. Encoded protein: CSVDSSGPGDEQFF.

This clone was found a few times. The gene calls are TRBV7-9 and TRBJ2-5, with 10 nucleotides matching TRBD1. CDR3 length equals 14 residues. CDR1 and CDR2 (germline): SEHNR, FQNEAQ (reference sequence). The V and J ends lost 5 bases and 7 bases, in that order; junction bases with no gene match: 7. Written as DNA, the CDR3 is TGTGCCAGCAGCCAGACAGGGGGCCTTGGGACCCAGTACTTC. This codes for CASSQTGGLGTQYF.

The chain is built from TRBV27 and TRBJ1-1, with 8 bases aligning to TRBD1. Germline V gene lookup returns CDR1 MNHEY and CDR2 SMNVEV (reference sequence). The CDR3 runs to 15 residues. After removal of 6 bases from V and 4 bases from J, the junction contained 10 bases not matched to a gene. CDR3 DNA: TGTGCCAGCAGGCCGCAGGGGGCGGGGGTCACTGAAGCTTTCTTT. This encodes CASRPQGAGVTEAFF.

The V gene is TRBV7-2, the J gene TRBJ2-7, with 8 bases fitting TRBD1. Germline V gene data show CDR1 as SGHTA and CDR2 as FQGNSA. This CDR3 has 13 residues. The ends lost 5 bases at V and 2 bases at J; junction bases unmatched: 2. The DNA of the CDR3 is TGTGCCAGCAGCGACAGGGGTCCCTACGAGCAGTACTTC. Its translation: CASSDRGPYEQYF.

The V gene is TRBV7-9, the J gene TRBJ2-7, with D perhaps TRBD2 (5 bases). V lost 3 bases and J lost 7, with 13 bases in between. CDR3 length: 13 residues. The germline CDR1 and CDR2 sequences are SEHNR and FQNEAQ (reference sequence). CDR3 amino acids: CASSFPLPGEQYF. As DNA, the CDR3 is TGTGCCAGCAGCTTTCCGCTACCGGGGGAGCAGTACTTC.

The rearrangement joins TRBV19 to TRBJ2-5; TRBD2 might be the D (6 bases). Between the trimmed V and J ends, which lost 3 bases and 2 bases, there was a span of 10 bases. CDR3 length: 14 residues. Germline V gene sequence: CDR1 LNHDA, CDR2 SQIVND (reference sequence). The CDR3 protein is CASSITGVQETQYF. As DNA, the CDR3 is TGTGCCAGTAGTATTACGGGAGTACAAGAGACCCAGTACTTC.

V usage is TRBV11-2 and J usage is TRBJ1-5; D gene uncertain. The CDR3 consists of 13 residues. CDR1 and CDR2 (germline): SGHAT, FQNNGV. V lost 2 bases and J lost 5, with 7 bases in between. CDR3: CASSLFLDQPQHF. CDR3 in DNA: TGTGCCAGCAGCTTATTCCTTGATCAGCCCCAGCATTTT.

In its sample, this clone was seen a few times. The gene calls are TRBV5-1 and TRBJ2-3, with 11 bases aligning to TRBD2. Germline trimming cut 3 bases from V and 2 bases from J; bases unmatched to any gene: 5. The CDR3 runs 16 residues. Germline V gives CDR1 SGHRS, CDR2 YFSETQ. As DNA, the CDR3 is TGCGCCAGCAGCTCTAATAGCGGGAGGGCCACAGATACGCAGTATTTT. Protein: CASSSNSGRATDTQYF.

The rearrangement joins TRBV30 to TRBJ1-2, with TRBD1 matching 7 bases. V was clipped by 0 bases and J by 3 bases; unmatched bases: 4. This CDR3 is 14 amino acids long. Germline assignment: CDR1 GTSNPN and CDR2 SVGIG (reference sequence). The CDR3 protein is CAWSVRDSDYGYTF. CDR3 nucleotide sequence: TGTGCCTGGAGTGTAAGGGACAGTGACTATGGCTACACCTTC.

The V call is TRBV5-5, the J call TRBJ2-5; D ambiguous. Germline V CDR1 and CDR2: SGHKS, YYEKEE (reference sequence). The CDR3 is 15 amino acids. Trimming cost V 1 base and J 2 bases, with 12 bases left between them. In DNA, the CDR3 is TGTGCCAGCAGCTTGTCCTTCCTTACTCAAGAGACCCAGTACTTC. It encodes CASSLSFLTQETQYF. The whole variable domain, remainder taken from reference TRBV5-5 and TRBJ2-5, is DAGVTQSPTHLIKTRGQQVTLRCSPISGHKSVSWYQQVLGQGPQFIFQYYEKEERGRGNFPDRFSARQFPNYSSELNVNALLLGDSALYLCASSLSFLTQETQYFGPGTRLLVL.

The CDR3 sequence is CASKGGPGELFF. The DNA of the CDR3 is TGTGCCAGCAAAGGGGGTCCCGGGGAGCTGTTTTTT. The rearrangement links TRBV6-5 to TRBJ2-2, with D tentatively TRBD1 (6 bases). The CDR3 extends over 12 amino acids. The ends were cut back, 7 bases at V and 6 bases at J, with 9 bases in the middle. Germline V gives CDR1 MNHEY, CDR2 SVGAGI.

The chain couples TRBV5-4 to TRBJ1-6; 8 nucleotides align to TRBD1. There are 16 residues in the CDR3. Germline V CDR1 and CDR2: SGHNT, YYREEE (reference sequence). V was pared by 4 bases and J by 6 bases, with 9 bases of the junction left unmatched. CDR3 nucleotides: TGTGCCAGCAGCAGCCTAGGGACAGGCGGTAATTCACCCCTCCACTTT. It yields the protein CASSSLGTGGNSPLHF.

In this sample, this clone turned up a few times. The chain carries TRBV4-1 and TRBJ2-6; TRBD1 agrees at 8 bases. CDR1 is MGHRA, CDR2 YSYEKL, per germline. The CDR3 contains 18 residues. Trimming at V came to 3 bases and at J to 4 bases, leaving 11 bases not matched to a gene. The CDR3 sequence is CASSQPIKTGAGANVLTF. DNA for the CDR3: TGCGCCAGCAGCCAGCCCATCAAGACAGGGGCCGGGGCCAACGTCCTGACTTTC.

The sample holds a few counts of this clone. The genes are TRBV19 and TRBJ2-1; perhaps TRBD1 as D (6 bases). This CDR3 is 16 amino acids long. In germline, CDR1 is LNHDA, CDR2 SQIVND (reference sequence). Trimming pared 5 bases from V and 6 bases from J, leaving 20 bases between. In nucleotides, the CDR3 is TGTGCCAGTAGTTCCACCCCCCGGACAGATATCAATGAGCAGTTCTTC. Protein: CASSSTPRTDINEQFF.

V gene TRBV2 combines with J gene TRBJ2-3; TRBD1 is a possible D gene (7 bases). The germline CDR1 and CDR2 sequences are SNHLY and FYNNEI. The CDR3 runs to 15 residues. V was clipped by 7 bases and J by 6 bases, with 20 bases between them. The CDR3 nucleotides read TGTGCCAGCATGAGGCGGGGCAGGGGGTTCGATACGCAGTATTTT. Translated, it gives CASMRRGRGFDTQYF.

The chain employs TRBV7-8 and TRBJ2-3; 8 positions match TRBD1. The CDR3 loop spans 16 amino acids. V dropped 5 bases and J dropped 3; count of bases not matched to a gene: 10. Germline assignment: CDR1 SGHVS and CDR2 FQNEAQ. CDR3 bases: TGTGCCAGCAGCCCCCGTTGGACAGGGATAACAGATACGCAGTATTTT. Protein product: CASSPRWTGITDTQYF.

The J gene is TRBJ2-4, the V gene TRBV19; D is unresolved. The CDR3 has 14 residues. CDR1 is LNHDA, CDR2 SQIVND, per germline (reference sequence). Trimming pared 11 bases from V and 5 bases from J, leaving 19 bases between. The CDR3 here is CASRRMAGENIQYF. The CDR3 region has the DNA TGTGCCTCGCGGCGCATGGCCGGAGAAAACATTCAGTACTTC.

This clone was detected only a few times. This chain connects TRBV7-9 to TRBJ2-5, with D uncertain. The J call is doubtful: the DNA matches TRBJ2-7 better. The CDR3 has 11 amino acids. Germline-derived CDR1 and CDR2 are SEHNR and FQNEAQ (reference sequence). The CDR3 sequence is CASSFTYEQYF. CDR3 sequence (DNA): TGTGCCAGCAGCTTTACCTACGAGCAGTACTTC.

This chain connects TRBV13 to TRBJ1-2; 9 bases match TRBD1. From germline, CDR1 is PRHDT and CDR2 FYEKMQ (reference sequence). The CDR3 contains 14 residues. V was pared by 5 bases and J by 7 bases, with 8 bases of the junction left unmatched. In nucleotides, the CDR3 is TGTGCCAGCAGCCTCCAACAGGGGGCAGCTGGCTACACCTTC. It translates to CASSLQQGAAGYTF.

The chain recombines TRBV6-1 with TRBJ1-3; 7 bases align to TRBD1. Germline CDR1 reads MNHNS; CDR2 reads SASEGT. The CDR3 runs to 13 residues. The J segment lost 4 bases and the V segment lost 7 bases, leaving 4 bases of the junction unmatched. CDR3 DNA sequence: TGTGCCAGCACTCTGACAGGGGGAAACACCATATATTTT. Translated, it gives CASTLTGGNTIYF.

With respect to this clone: Other DNA sequences in the same sample also yield this CDR3. The chain recombines TRBV5-1 with TRBJ2-5; possibly TRBD1 for D (5 bases). The CDR3 length is 14 residues. The germline CDR1 and CDR2 sequences are SGHRS and YFSETQ. Trimming removed 2 bases from V and 1 base from J, with 9 bases in between. CDR3 nucleotide sequence: TGCGCCAGCAGCTTCGGTCAGGGCCAAGAGACCCAGTACTTC. Its translation: CASSFGQGQETQYF.

The chain recombines TRBV2 with TRBJ2-3; D gene ambiguous. Germline assignment: CDR1 SNHLY and CDR2 FYNNEI. The V gene lost 6 bases and the J gene lost 4 bases, with 14 bases spanning the gap. This CDR3 comprises 14 residues. The CDR3 region is CASRELLPADTQYF. CDR3 nucleotide sequence: TGTGCCAGCAGGGAGCTCCTCCCGGCAGATACGCAGTATTTT.